This T cell receptor beta chain comes out of a study of cytomegalovirus exposure and HLA in healthy donors. Germline-derived CDR1 and CDR2 are SGHNT and YYREEE (reference sequence). The CDR3 length is 15 residues. V lost 4 bases to trimming and J lost 6 bases; unmatched junction nucleotides: 8. Healthy bone marrow donors supplied every sample. A note on this clone: Its specificity is not known.

Regarding the study as a whole: Per published accounts, TCR beta sequences correctly predicted the HLA-A and HLA-B alleles of most subjects. Usually a TCR sequence was rare, but some public TCRs were found in many donors. The presence/absence work took it that sequencing depth was about the same across donors.

Researchers ran the PCR with 60 Vbeta and 13 Jbeta primers. Method: immunoSEQ multiplex PCR; TCRdb's copy keeps in-frame clones and lacks some. The profile shows about 130,000 clones, almost 80% of them singletons. This sequence originates from a female donor in good health and CMV-seronegative. Sequencing used PBMCs. The chain recombines TRBV5-4 with TRBJ2-1; 9 bases agree with TRBD2. The chain's CDR3 is CASSLTSGSRNEQFF. Written as DNA, the CDR3 is TGTGCCAGCAGCCTAACTAGCGGGTCCCGCAATGAGCAGTTCTTC.